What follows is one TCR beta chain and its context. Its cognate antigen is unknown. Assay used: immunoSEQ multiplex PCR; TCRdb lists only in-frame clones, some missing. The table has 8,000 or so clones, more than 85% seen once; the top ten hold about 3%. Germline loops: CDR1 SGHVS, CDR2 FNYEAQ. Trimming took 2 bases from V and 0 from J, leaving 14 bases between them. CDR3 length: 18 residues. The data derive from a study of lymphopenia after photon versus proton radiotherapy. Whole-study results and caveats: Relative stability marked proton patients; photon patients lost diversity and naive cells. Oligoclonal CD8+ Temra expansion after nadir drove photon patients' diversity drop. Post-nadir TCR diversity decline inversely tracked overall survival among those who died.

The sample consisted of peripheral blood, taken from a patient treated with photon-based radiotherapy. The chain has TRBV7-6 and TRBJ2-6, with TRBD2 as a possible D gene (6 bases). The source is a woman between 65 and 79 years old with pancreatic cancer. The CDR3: CASSLSPSGVSGANVLTF. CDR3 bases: TGTGCCAGCAGCTTATCTCCCTCGGGGGTCTCTGGGGCCAACGTCCTGACTTTC.